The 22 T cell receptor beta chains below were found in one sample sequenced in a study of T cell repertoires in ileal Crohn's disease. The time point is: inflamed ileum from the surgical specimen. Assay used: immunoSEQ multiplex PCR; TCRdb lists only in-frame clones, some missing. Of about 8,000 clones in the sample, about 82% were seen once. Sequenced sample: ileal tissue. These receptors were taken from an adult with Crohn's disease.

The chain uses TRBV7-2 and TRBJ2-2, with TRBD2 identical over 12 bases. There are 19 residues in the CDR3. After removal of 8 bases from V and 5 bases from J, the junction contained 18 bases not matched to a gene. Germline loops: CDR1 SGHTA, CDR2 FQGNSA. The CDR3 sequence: CASDYPRTSGTSRTGELFF. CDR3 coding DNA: TGTGCCAGCGATTATCCACGGACTAGCGGGACTAGTAGGACCGGGGAGCTGTTTTTT.

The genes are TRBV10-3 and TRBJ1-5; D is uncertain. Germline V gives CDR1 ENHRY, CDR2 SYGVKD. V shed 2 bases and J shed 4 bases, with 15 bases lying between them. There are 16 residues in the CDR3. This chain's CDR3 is CAISETREILNQPQHF. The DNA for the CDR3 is TGTGCCATCAGTGAGACACGGGAGATTTTAAATCAGCCCCAGCATTTT.

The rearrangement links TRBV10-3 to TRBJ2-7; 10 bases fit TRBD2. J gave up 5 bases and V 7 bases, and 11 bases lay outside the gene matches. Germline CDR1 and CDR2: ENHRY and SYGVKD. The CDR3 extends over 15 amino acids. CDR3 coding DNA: TGTGCCATCAAGGGCCCGCTAGCGGGAGCAAACGAGCAGTACTTC. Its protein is CAIKGPLAGANEQYF.

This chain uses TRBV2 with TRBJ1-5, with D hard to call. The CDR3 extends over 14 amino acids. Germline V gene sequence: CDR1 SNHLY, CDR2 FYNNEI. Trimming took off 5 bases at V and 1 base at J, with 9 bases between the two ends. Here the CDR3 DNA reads TGTGCCAGCAGTCCAACACGGAGCAATCAGCCCCAGCATTTT. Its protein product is CASSPTRSNQPQHF.

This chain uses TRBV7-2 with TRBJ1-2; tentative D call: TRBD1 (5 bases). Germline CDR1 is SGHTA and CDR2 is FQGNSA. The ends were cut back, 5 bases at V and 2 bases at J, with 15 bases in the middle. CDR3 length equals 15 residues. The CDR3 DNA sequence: TGTGCCAGCAGCCCTCAGGGAGTGTACAACTATGGCTACACCTTC. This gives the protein CASSPQGVYNYGYTF.

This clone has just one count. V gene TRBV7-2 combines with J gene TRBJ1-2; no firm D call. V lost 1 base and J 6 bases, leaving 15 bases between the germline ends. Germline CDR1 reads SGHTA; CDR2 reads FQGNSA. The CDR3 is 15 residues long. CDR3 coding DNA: TGTGCCAGCAGCTTAGTTATCAGTTCGGTCCATGGCTACACCTTC. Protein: CASSLVISSVHGYTF.

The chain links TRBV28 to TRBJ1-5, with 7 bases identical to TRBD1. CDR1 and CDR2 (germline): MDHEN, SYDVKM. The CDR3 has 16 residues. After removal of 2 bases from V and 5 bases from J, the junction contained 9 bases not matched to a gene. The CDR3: CASSLLRGVVDQPQHF. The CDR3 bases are TGTGCCAGCAGTTTACTCAGGGGGGTAGTGGATCAGCCCCAGCATTTT.

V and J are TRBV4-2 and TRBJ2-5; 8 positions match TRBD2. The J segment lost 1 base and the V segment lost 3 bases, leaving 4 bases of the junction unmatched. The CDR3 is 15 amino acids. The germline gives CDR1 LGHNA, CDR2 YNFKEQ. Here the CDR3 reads CASSQPTSGQETQYF. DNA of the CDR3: TGTGCCAGCAGCCAGCCCACTAGCGGCCAAGAGACCCAGTACTTC.

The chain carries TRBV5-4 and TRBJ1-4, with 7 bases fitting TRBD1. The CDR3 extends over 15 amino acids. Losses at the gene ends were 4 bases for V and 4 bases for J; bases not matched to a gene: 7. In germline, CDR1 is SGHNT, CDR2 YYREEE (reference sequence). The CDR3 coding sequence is TGTGCCAGCAGCCTGCAGGGGGTCCATAATGAAAAACTGTTTTTT. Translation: CASSLQGVHNEKLFF.

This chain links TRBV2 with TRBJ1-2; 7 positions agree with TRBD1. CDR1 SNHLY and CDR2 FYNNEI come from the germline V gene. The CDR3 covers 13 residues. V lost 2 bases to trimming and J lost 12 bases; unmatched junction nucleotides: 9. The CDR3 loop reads CASSESRRQGDTF. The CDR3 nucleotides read TGTGCCAGCAGTGAATCTAGGAGACAGGGCGACACCTTC. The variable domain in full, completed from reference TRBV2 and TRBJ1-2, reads EPEVTQTPSHQVTQMGQEVILRCVPISNHLYFYWYRQILGQKVEFLVSFYNNEISEKSEIFDDQFSVERPDGSNFTLKIRSTKLEDSAMYFCASSESRRQGDTFGSGTRLTVV.

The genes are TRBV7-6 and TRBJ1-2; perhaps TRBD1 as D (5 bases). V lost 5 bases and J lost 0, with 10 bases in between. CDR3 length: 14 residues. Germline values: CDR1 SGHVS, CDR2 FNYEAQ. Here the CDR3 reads CASSPGTANYGYTF. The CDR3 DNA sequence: TGTGCCAGCAGCCCCGGGACCGCTAACTATGGCTACACCTTC.

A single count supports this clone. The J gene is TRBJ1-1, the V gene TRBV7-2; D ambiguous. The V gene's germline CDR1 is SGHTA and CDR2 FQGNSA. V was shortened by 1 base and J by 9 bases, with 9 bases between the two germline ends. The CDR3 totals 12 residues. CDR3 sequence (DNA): TGTGCCAGCAGCTTAGACCCCTTTCAAGCTTTCTTT. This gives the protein CASSLDPFQAFF.

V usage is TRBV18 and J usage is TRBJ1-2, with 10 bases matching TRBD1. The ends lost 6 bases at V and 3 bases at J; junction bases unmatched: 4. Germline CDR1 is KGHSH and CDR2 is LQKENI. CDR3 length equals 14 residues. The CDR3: CASSKTGGDYGYTF. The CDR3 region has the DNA TGTGCCAGCTCCAAGACAGGGGGCGACTATGGCTACACCTTC. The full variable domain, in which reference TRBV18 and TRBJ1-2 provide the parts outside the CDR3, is NAGVMQNPRHLVRRRGQEARLRCSPMKGHSHVYWYRQLPEEGLKFMVYLQKENIIDESGMPKERFSAEFPKEGPSILRIQQVVRGDSAAYFCASSKTGGDYGYTFGSGTRLTVV.

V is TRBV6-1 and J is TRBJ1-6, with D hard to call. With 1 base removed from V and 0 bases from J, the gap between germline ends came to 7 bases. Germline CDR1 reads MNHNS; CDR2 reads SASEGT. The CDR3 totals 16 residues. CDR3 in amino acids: CASSEDASSYNSPLHF. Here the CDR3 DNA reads TGTGCCAGCAGTGAAGACGCTAGCTCCTATAATTCACCCCTCCACTTT.

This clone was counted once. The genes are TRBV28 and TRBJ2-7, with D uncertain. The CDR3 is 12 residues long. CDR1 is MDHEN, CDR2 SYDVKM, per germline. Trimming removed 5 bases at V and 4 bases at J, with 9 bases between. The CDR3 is CASSPRKYEQYF. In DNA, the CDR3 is TGTGCCAGCAGTCCCCGGAAATACGAGCAGTACTTC.

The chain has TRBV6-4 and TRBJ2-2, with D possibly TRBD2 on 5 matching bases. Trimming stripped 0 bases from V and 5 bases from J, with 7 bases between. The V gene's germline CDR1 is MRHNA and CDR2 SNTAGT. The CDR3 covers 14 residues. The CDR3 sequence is CASSDSEETGELFF. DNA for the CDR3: TGTGCCAGCAGTGACTCGGAGGAGACCGGGGAGCTGTTTTTT.

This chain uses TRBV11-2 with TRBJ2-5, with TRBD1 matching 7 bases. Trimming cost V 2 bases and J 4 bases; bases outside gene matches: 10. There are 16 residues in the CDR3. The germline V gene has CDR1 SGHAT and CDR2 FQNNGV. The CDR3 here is CASSLRGGAFRETQYF. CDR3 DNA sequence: TGTGCCAGCAGCTTAAGAGGGGGCGCCTTCCGAGAGACCCAGTACTTC.

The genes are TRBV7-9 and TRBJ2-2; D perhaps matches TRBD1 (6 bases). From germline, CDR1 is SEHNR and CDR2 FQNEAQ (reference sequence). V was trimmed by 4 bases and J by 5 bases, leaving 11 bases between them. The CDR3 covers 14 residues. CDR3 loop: CASSSGVNTGELFF. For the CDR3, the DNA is TGTGCCAGCAGCTCAGGGGTGAATACCGGGGAGCTGTTTTTT.

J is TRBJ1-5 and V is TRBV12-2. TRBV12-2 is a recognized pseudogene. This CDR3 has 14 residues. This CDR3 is CASRLRGDYQPQHF. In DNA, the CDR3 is TGTGCAAGTCGCTTAAGGGGGGACTATCAGCCCCAGCATTTT.

The CDR3 loop reads CASSYWGGSTEAFF. The CDR3 DNA reads TGTGCCAGCAGTTATTGGGGTGGAAGCACTGAAGCTTTCTTT. V gene TRBV6-5 combines with J gene TRBJ1-1, with no clear D. The germline V gene has CDR1 MNHEY and CDR2 SVGAGI. The CDR3 spans 14 residues. V lost 3 bases and J 4 bases, leaving 12 bases between the germline ends.

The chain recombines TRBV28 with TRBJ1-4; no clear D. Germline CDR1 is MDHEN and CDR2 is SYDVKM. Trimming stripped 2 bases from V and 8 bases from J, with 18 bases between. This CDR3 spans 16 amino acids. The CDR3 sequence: CASSLVISNTQEKLFF. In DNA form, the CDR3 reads TGTGCCAGCAGTTTAGTAATATCTAATACCCAGGAAAAACTGTTTTTT.

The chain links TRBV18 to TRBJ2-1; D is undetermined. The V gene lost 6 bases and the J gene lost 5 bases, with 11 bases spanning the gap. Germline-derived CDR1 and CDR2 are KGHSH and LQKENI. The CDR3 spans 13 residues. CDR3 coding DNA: TGTGCCAGCTCCACCCTTGACGACAATGAGCAGTTCTTC. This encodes CASSTLDDNEQFF.